This passage covers 25 T cell receptor beta chains from one sample sequenced in a study of beta chain features in type 1 diabetes. Isolated RNA was reverse transcribed in full, so expressed TCRB transcripts were sequenced. Profiling relied on immunoSEQ multiplex PCR, and the TCRdb table lists in-frame clones only, not all of them. The data show 620,000 or so clones, around 16% seen once. Material for sequencing was naive CD4+ T cells from blood. These receptor sequences come from a man aged 18 to 29 in good health.

V gene TRBV19 combines with J gene TRBJ1-1; D gene ambiguous. In germline, CDR1 is LNHDA, CDR2 SQIVND (reference sequence). There are 14 residues in the CDR3. V was trimmed by 4 bases and J by 4 bases, leaving 13 bases between them. This chain's CDR3 is CASSTGARSTEAFF. The CDR3 DNA follows: TGTGCCAGTAGTACGGGAGCTAGGAGCACTGAAGCTTTCTTT.

This clone has only a few counts. The chain has TRBV4-1 and TRBJ1-1; tentative D call: TRBD1 (5 bases). The germline gives CDR1 MGHRA, CDR2 YSYEKL. The CDR3 totals 16 residues. Between the trimmed V and J ends, which lost 0 bases and 0 bases, there was a span of 11 bases. CDR3 region: CASSQDLAGLNTEAFF. The CDR3 bases are TGCGCCAGCAGCCAAGATCTCGCAGGGCTGAACACTGAAGCTTTCTTT.

The chain employs TRBV19 and TRBJ2-2, with 10 nucleotides matching TRBD2. From germline, CDR1 is LNHDA and CDR2 SQIVND (reference sequence). The CDR3 is 15 residues long. With 6 bases clipped from V and 4 bases from J, the junction kept 5 bases outside the gene matches. The CDR3 sequence: CASRRGTSATGELFF. CDR3 sequence (DNA): TGTGCCAGTAGGCGCGGGACTAGCGCCACCGGGGAGCTGTTTTTT.

This clone has more than one count but fewer than ten. The chain is built from TRBV2 and TRBJ2-7; D remains unclear. There are 13 residues in the CDR3. Germline V lookup: CDR1 SNHLY, CDR2 FYNNEI. V was pared by 7 bases and J by 4 bases, with 14 bases between. As DNA, the CDR3 is TGTGCCAGCACCCCGGCCCCACTTTACGAGCAGTACTTC. It specifies CASTPAPLYEQYF.

The chain recombines TRBV28 with TRBJ1-1; maybe TRBD1 (5 bases). There are 10 residues in the CDR3. From germline, CDR1 is MDHEN and CDR2 SYDVKM. The V end lost 4 bases, the J end lost 8 bases, and 5 bases lay between the germline ends. CDR3: CASSYREAFF. In nucleotides, the CDR3 is TGTGCCAGCAGTTACAGGGAAGCTTTCTTT.

The chain is built from TRBV29-1 and TRBJ1-4; possible D gene TRBD1, 5 bases. The germline V and J ends were trimmed by 6 bases and 12 bases, with 20 bases remaining between them. CDR3 size: 13 residues. Germline CDR1 is SQVTM and CDR2 is ANQGSEA. The CDR3 bases are TGCAGCGTGTTTACCAGGGAGAGCCTTGAACTGTTTTTT. It translates to CSVFTRESLELFF.

The J gene is TRBJ2-1, the V gene TRBV20-1; TRBD1 aligns across 7 bases. The CDR3 has 11 residues. Germline-derived CDR1 and CDR2 are DFQATT and SNEGSKA (reference sequence). V shed 8 bases, J shed 3 bases, and the junction held 1 base outside the gene matches. The CDR3 is CSSGGYNEQFF. CDR3 DNA: TGCAGTTCAGGGGGCTACAATGAGCAGTTCTTC.

V usage is TRBV7-9 and J usage is TRBJ2-7; the match to TRBD1 covers 8 bases. The CDR3 spans 16 residues. Germline CDR1 and CDR2: SEHNR and FQNEAQ (reference sequence). Trimming took 4 bases from V and 6 from J; bases not matched to a gene: 14. DNA of the CDR3: TGTGCCAGCAGCTCGCTAACTGGGAGCAGGGGGCGCGAGCAGTACTTC. Protein product: CASSSLTGSRGREQYF. The full variable domain, rest sourced from reference TRBV7-9 and TRBJ2-7, is DTGVSQNPRHKITKRGQNVTFRCDPISEHNRLYWYRQTLGQGPEFLTYFQNEAQLEKSRLLSDRFSAERPKGSFSTLEIQRTEQGDSAMYLCASSSLTGSRGREQYFGPGTRLTVT.

The chain carries TRBV7-9 and TRBJ1-4; 7 bases are a match to TRBD1. Germline loops: CDR1 SEHNR, CDR2 FQNEAQ (reference sequence). The CDR3 runs 15 residues. After removal of 2 bases from V and 4 bases from J, the junction contained 4 bases not matched to a gene. CDR3 sequence: CASSLMGQFNEKLFF. Written as DNA, the CDR3 is TGTGCCAGCAGCTTAATGGGACAGTTTAATGAAAAACTGTTTTTT. The full variable domain, its missing parts supplied by reference TRBV7-9 and TRBJ1-4, is DTGVSQNPRHKITKRGQNVTFRCDPISEHNRLYWYRQTLGQGPEFLTYFQNEAQLEKSRLLSDRFSAERPKGSFSTLEIQRTEQGDSAMYLCASSLMGQFNEKLFFGSGTQLSVL.

In this sample, this clone turned up a few times. The CDR3 bases are TGCAGCGTTGAAGGCAGGAATAACTATGGCTACACCTTC. This gives the protein CSVEGRNNYGYTF. The chain couples TRBV29-1 to TRBJ1-2, with no clear D. The CDR3 is 13 residues long. Trimming pared 1 base from V and 1 base from J, leaving 7 bases between. The germline gives CDR1 SQVTM, CDR2 ANQGSEA.

This chain uses TRBV10-3 with TRBJ2-5, with 15 bases fitting TRBD2. Looked up from germline, CDR1 is ENHRY and CDR2 is SYGVKD. This CDR3 spans 18 amino acids. The V and J ends lost 2 bases and 5 bases, in that order; junction bases with no gene match: 9. In nucleotides, the CDR3 is TGTGCCATCAGTGAGGGACTAGCGGGAGGGCCCTCAGGGGAGACCCAGTACTTC. Encoded protein: CAISEGLAGGPSGETQYF.

This clone has just a few counts. V gene TRBV4-2 combines with J gene TRBJ1-2; no clear D. Germline V CDR1 and CDR2: LGHNA, YNFKEQ. The CDR3 runs to 13 residues. V was cut by 0 bases and J by 5 bases, with 7 bases left in between. The CDR3 DNA follows: TGTGCCAGCAGCCAAGAATCAGGTTATGGCTACACCTTC. Translating it yields CASSQESGYGYTF.

This clone was detected only a few times. The gene calls are TRBV7-2 and TRBJ2-6; D is unresolved. CDR3 length equals 16 residues. V lost 1 base to trimming and J lost 0 bases, with 7 bases between them. Germline V gives CDR1 SGHTA, CDR2 FQGNSA. CDR3 amino acids: CASSLETLSGANVLTF. CDR3 DNA sequence: TGTGCCAGCAGCTTAGAGACCCTCTCTGGGGCCAACGTCCTGACTTTC.

The chain employs TRBV10-3 and TRBJ2-1; 11 bases align to TRBD2. The CDR3 spans 16 residues. The germline gives CDR1 ENHRY, CDR2 SYGVKD. V was pared by 7 bases and J by 4 bases, with 9 bases of the junction left unmatched. CDR3 amino acids: CAITSQTSGAYNEQFF. As DNA, the CDR3 is TGTGCCATCACCTCTCAGACTAGCGGGGCGTACAATGAGCAGTTCTTC.

This clone has only one observation. This chain joins TRBV10-3 and TRBJ2-7, with unresolved D. There are 14 residues in the CDR3. The germline V gene encodes CDR1 ENHRY and CDR2 SYGVKD. Deletions cut 3 bases from V and 6 bases from J, with 15 bases between. Here the CDR3 reads CAISESSTLIEQYF. In DNA, the CDR3 is TGTGCCATCAGTGAATCGAGTACCCTAATCGAGCAGTACTTC.

Turning to this clone: The sample holds other DNA sequences that translate to the same CDR3. The chain links TRBV19 to TRBJ2-3; unclear D gene. Trimming removed 3 bases at V and 5 bases at J, with 3 bases between. Germline V CDR1 and CDR2: LNHDA, SQIVND (reference sequence). This CDR3 contains 11 residues. The CDR3 region is CASSIGDTQYF. In DNA form, the CDR3 reads TGTGCCAGTAGTATCGGAGATACGCAGTATTTT.

The chain links TRBV5-1 to TRBJ2-2, with a possible D match to TRBD2 (6 bases). V lost 4 bases and J 4 bases, leaving 26 bases between the germline ends. This CDR3 is built from 19 residues. Germline V gene sequence: CDR1 SGHRS, CDR2 YFSETQ. CDR3 loop: CASSPGESRRGASTGELFF. In nucleotides, the CDR3 is TGCGCCAGCAGCCCGGGAGAATCTAGGCGGGGCGCGAGCACCGGGGAGCTGTTTTTT.

The rearrangement joins TRBV4-3 to TRBJ1-2; D ambiguous. The length of the CDR3 is 15 residues. CDR1 and CDR2 (germline): LGHNA, YSLEER. Trimming took off 1 base at V and 5 bases at J, with 14 bases between the two ends. In DNA, the CDR3 is TGCGCCAGCAGCCAAGCCGTAGGGCAACTTTATGGCTACACCTTC. Amino acid sequence: CASSQAVGQLYGYTF.

The chain has TRBV30 and TRBJ1-5, with D uncertain. Deletions cut 2 bases from V and 7 bases from J, with 9 bases between. Germline loops: CDR1 GTSNPN, CDR2 SVGIG (reference sequence). The CDR3 is made up of 12 amino acids. DNA for the CDR3: TGTGCCTGGAGTCGGGGTCGGCAGCCCCAGCATTTT. The encoded protein is CAWSRGRQPQHF.

This clone was found a few times. The rearrangement links TRBV28 to TRBJ1-2, with 8 bases aligning to TRBD1. Germline CDR1 MDHEN, CDR2 SYDVKM. With V trimmed by 2 bases and J by 8 bases, 7 bases remained unmatched. CDR3 size: 14 residues. CDR3: CASSLAGTGSGYTF. In DNA form, the CDR3 reads TGTGCCAGCAGTTTAGCCGGGACAGGAAGCGGCTACACCTTC.

V gene TRBV5-1 combines with J gene TRBJ2-1; D unclear. The germline V gene has CDR1 SGHRS and CDR2 YFSETQ. The CDR3 runs 12 residues. Trimming pared 0 bases from V and 8 bases from J, leaving 6 bases between. The chain's CDR3 is CASSLAKDEQFF. Written as DNA, the CDR3 is TGCGCCAGCAGCTTGGCGAAGGATGAGCAGTTCTTC.

This clone has only a few counts. V gene TRBV4-3 combines with J gene TRBJ2-1; D possibly corresponds to TRBD2 (5 bases). With 0 bases removed from V and 6 bases from J, the gap between germline ends came to 12 bases. The CDR3 is 15 amino acids. Germline CDR1 and CDR2: LGHNA and YSLEER. The CDR3 bases are TGCGCCAGCAGCCAAGAAGGACTGGGAGCCAATGAGCAGTTCTTC. This sequence encodes CASSQEGLGANEQFF.

The chain joins TRBV19 to TRBJ2-2; perhaps TRBD1 as D (6 bases). This CDR3 is 15 amino acids long. Between the trimmed V and J ends, which lost 3 bases and 4 bases, there was a span of 12 bases. Per germline, CDR1 LNHDA and CDR2 SQIVND (reference sequence). DNA of the CDR3: TGTGCCAGTAGTATGGCGACAGGTGCCACCGGGGAGCTGTTTTTT. This sequence encodes CASSMATGATGELFF.

This clone has more than one count but fewer than ten. J is TRBJ2-5 and V is TRBV5-1; D possibly corresponds to TRBD1 (5 bases). Deletions cut 0 bases from V and 2 bases from J, with 14 bases between. Per the germline V gene, CDR1 is SGHRS and CDR2 is YFSETQ. The CDR3 has 16 amino acids. This chain's CDR3 is CASSLGGQGTQETQYF. The CDR3 DNA is TGCGCCAGCAGCTTGGGGGGTCAGGGTACACAAGAGACCCAGTACTTC.

The table lists this clone with a few counts. The V call is TRBV6-5, the J call TRBJ1-1; D remains ambiguous. Trimming stripped 4 bases from V and 2 bases from J, with 11 bases between. CDR1 and CDR2 (germline): MNHEY, SVGAGI. The CDR3 covers 14 residues. This chain's CDR3 is CASSSLLVNTEAFF. The CDR3 DNA sequence: TGTGCCAGCAGTTCACTCTTGGTAAACACTGAAGCTTTCTTT.